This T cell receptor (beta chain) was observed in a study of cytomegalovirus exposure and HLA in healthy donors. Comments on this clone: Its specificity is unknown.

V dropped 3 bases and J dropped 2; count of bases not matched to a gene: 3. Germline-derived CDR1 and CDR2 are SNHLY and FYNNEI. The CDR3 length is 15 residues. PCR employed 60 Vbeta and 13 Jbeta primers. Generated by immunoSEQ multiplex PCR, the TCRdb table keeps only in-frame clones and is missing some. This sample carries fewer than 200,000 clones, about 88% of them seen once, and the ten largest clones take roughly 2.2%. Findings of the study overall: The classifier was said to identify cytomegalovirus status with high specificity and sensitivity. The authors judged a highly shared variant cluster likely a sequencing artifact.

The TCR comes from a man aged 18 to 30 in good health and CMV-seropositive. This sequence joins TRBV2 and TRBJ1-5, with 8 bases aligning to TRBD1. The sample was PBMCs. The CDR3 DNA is TGTGCCAGCAGTGACGAGGGACAGGGCAATCAGCCCCAGCATTTT. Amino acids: CASSDEGQGNQPQHF.